This TCR beta chain was obtained from a study of blood T cell repertoires in COVID-19. Study-wide background: Acute and convalescent COVID-19 samples came from the United States, Italy and Spain. Sample material is recorded as cDNA or gDNA derived from T cells, B-cell-depleted T cells, or PBMCs.

This study enrolled people aged about 18 to 95 from about 24 US geographic areas. Participant-reported clinical history was the basis for cohort assignment. Germline CDR1 is SNHLY and CDR2 is FYNNEI. The CDR3 has 16 residues. V lost 8 bases and J lost 0; bases outside the gene matches: 13. Repertoires were generated with immunoSEQ multiplex PCR, while TCRdb's copy carries only in-frame clones and drops some. The sample lists 300,000 to 450,000 clones; over 75% were seen once. The TCR was taken from a man younger than 40 who had recovered from COVID-19. This chain connects TRBV2 to TRBJ2-7; 7 positions agree with TRBD2. The specimen was PBMCs or T cells enriched from blood (not recorded which). The CDR3 spells CASGFDSRGSSYEQYF. CDR3 coding DNA: TGTGCCAGCGGCTTTGACTCGCGGGGGAGCTCCTACGAGCAGTACTTC. The full variable domain, in which reference TRBV2 and TRBJ2-7 provide the parts outside the CDR3, is EPEVTQTPSHQVTQMGQEVILRCVPISNHLYFYWYRQILGQKVEFLVSFYNNEISEKSEIFDDQFSVERPDGSNFTLKIRSTKLEDSAMYFCASGFDSRGSSYEQYFGPGTRLTVT.